A single T cell receptor (beta chain) is shown here with its context. Its antigen is not identified. These data come from a study of breast tumors, draining lymph nodes, adjacent tissues. TCRdb redid the calling of the multiplex PCR reads with MiXCR, one entry per CDR3 protein. The sample lists roughly 21,000 distinct CDR3 sequences; roughly 50% were seen once. CDR3 length: 16 residues. Germline V gives CDR1 ENHRY, CDR2 SYGVKD. Trimming at V came to 2 bases and at J to 1 base, leaving 8 bases not matched to a gene. Study conclusions and caveats: Tumor T cell lymph node origin was a supported hypothesis, not proven.

This receptor was obtained from a female donor with breast cancer. Some clones in this sample may be carry-over from other donors' samples. The chain joins TRBV10-3 to TRBJ2-7; 7 bases are shared with TRBD2. The sequenced sample consisted of breast tumor tissue. This CDR3 reads CAISEGLADLSYEQYF. In DNA form, the CDR3 reads TGTGCCATCAGTGAGGGTCTAGCGGACTTATCCTACGAGCAGTACTTC.